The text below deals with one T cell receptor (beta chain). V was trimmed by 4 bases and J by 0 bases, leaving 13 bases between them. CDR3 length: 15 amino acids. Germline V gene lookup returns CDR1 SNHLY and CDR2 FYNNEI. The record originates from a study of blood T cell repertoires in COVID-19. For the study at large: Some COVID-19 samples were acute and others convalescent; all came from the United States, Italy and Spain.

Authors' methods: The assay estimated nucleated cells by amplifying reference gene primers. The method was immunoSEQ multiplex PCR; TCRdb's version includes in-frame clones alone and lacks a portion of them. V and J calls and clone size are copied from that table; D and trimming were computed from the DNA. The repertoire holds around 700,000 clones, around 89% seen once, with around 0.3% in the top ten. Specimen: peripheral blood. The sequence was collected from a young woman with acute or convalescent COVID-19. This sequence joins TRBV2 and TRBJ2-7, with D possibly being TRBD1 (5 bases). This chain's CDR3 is CASSVFPGPSYEQYF. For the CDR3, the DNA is TGTGCCAGCAGTGTTTTTCCAGGGCCCTCCTACGAGCAGTACTTC.